Listed below are T cell receptor beta chains from one sample, sequenced in a study of blood T cells in healthy people across ages. TCRdb independently ran MiXCR on the 5' RACE reads; one entry per CDR3 protein. The table includes about 570,000 distinct CDR3 sequences, about 25% detected once. The sequencing sample was made of blood. These receptors all come from a woman aged 70 to 79 in good health. Both conserved end residues are part of each CDR3. The D gene is left open where the match is weak.

d_gene: -; v_gene: TRBV29-1; CDR3aa: CSVGGGLLATEAFF
d_gene: -; v_gene: TRBV7-2; CDR3aa: CASVPGLARETQYF
d_gene: TRBD1; v_gene: TRBV5-6; CDR3aa: CASSSDRGAYGYTF
d_gene: -; v_gene: TRBV4-3; CDR3aa: CASSQGLLVSSYNEQFF
d_gene: -; v_gene: TRBV7-7; CDR3aa: CASSRTGLPGEKLFF
d_gene: -; v_gene: TRBV14; CDR3aa: CASSHETEFDEQYF
d_gene: TRBD2; v_gene: TRBV9; CDR3aa: CASSSRLAGAPGTDTQYF
d_gene: -; v_gene: TRBV6-6; CDR3aa: CACSLDRTGELFF
d_gene: -; v_gene: TRBV11-2; CDR3aa: CASSLESNQPQHF
d_gene: TRBD2; v_gene: TRBV6-2/TRBV6-3; CDR3aa: CASSYRGGGANEQFF
d_gene: -; v_gene: TRBV20-1; CDR3aa: CSPIESSYNEQFF
d_gene: -; v_gene: TRBV12-3/TRBV12-4; CDR3aa: CASAAGGTSNIQYF
d_gene: -; v_gene: TRBV6-5; CDR3aa: CASSHSIRGVHEQFF
d_gene: TRBD2; v_gene: TRBV2; CDR3aa: CASSRAGGSSIPGQETQYF
d_gene: TRBD1; v_gene: TRBV5-5; CDR3aa: CASSPGTGGGGYTF
d_gene: TRBD2; v_gene: TRBV15; CDR3aa: CATSGLAGGRDNTGELFF
d_gene: -; v_gene: TRBV3-1; CDR3aa: CASSQVDPNEQFF
d_gene: TRBD2; v_gene: TRBV4-3; CDR3aa: CASSQDTPILAGGPGSEQFF
d_gene: TRBD1; v_gene: TRBV7-2; CDR3aa: CASSPGQAQQPQHF
d_gene: TRBD1; v_gene: TRBV6-5; CDR3aa: CASSRTGTGAFRYF
d_gene: -; v_gene: TRBV6-1; CDR3aa: CASNRQGRVEKETQYF
d_gene: -; v_gene: TRBV4-3; CDR3aa: CAGSQRAGTSTGELFF
d_gene: -; v_gene: TRBV5-1; CDR3aa: CASSPRPNTGELFF
d_gene: TRBD2; v_gene: TRBV3-1; CDR3aa: CASRTSGQETQYF
d_gene: TRBD1; v_gene: TRBV20-1; CDR3aa: CSARGRGREKLFF
d_gene: TRBD2; v_gene: TRBV6-1; CDR3aa: CASSLGTSGREQYF
d_gene: TRBD2; v_gene: TRBV20-1; CDR3aa: CSATRLAGDYEQYF
d_gene: TRBD1; v_gene: TRBV27; CDR3aa: CASSPDRVPNEKLFF
d_gene: TRBD1; v_gene: TRBV11-3; CDR3aa: CASSSVGTVPYEQYF
d_gene: TRBD2; v_gene: TRBV24-1; CDR3aa: CATSDSLAGAETQYF
d_gene: TRBD1; v_gene: TRBV18; CDR3aa: CASSPLQTGVSGNTIYF
d_gene: -; v_gene: TRBV9; CDR3aa: CASSVQASETQYF
d_gene: TRBD1; v_gene: TRBV29-1; CDR3aa: CSVDRGGANYGYTF
d_gene: -; v_gene: TRBV9; CDR3aa: CASTSEVGETQYF
d_gene: TRBD1; v_gene: TRBV18; CDR3aa: CASSPLRGGDQPQHF
d_gene: -; v_gene: TRBV2; CDR3aa: CASRSDFGGELFF
d_gene: TRBD2; v_gene: TRBV7-2; CDR3aa: CASSPPLAGASYNEQFF
d_gene: -; v_gene: TRBV7-3; CDR3aa: CASSLSPEDTQYF
d_gene: TRBD1; v_gene: TRBV12-3/TRBV12-4; CDR3aa: CASSYQTGRGDGYTF
d_gene: TRBD1; v_gene: TRBV10-3; CDR3aa: CAIRDRGENIQYF